This T cell receptor (beta chain) emerged from a study of blood T cell repertoires in COVID-19. Study-level information: Acute and convalescent COVID-19 specimens originated in the United States, Italy and Spain.

Original processing notes: Using reference gene primer amplification, nucleated cell counts were estimated. Here immunoSEQ multiplex PCR was the method, and the copy in TCRdb shows in-frame clones only, minus some. V and J calls and clone size are as listed in that table; D and trimming were resolved from the DNA. In the table there are hundreds of thousands of clones, approximately 89% of which are singletons. Germline V CDR1 and CDR2: SGHAT, FQNNGV. There are 15 residues in the CDR3. As for this clone: Germline is not matched at one junction end, which may reflect a read error.

While infection was still active, Seattle patients were enrolled and then followed longitudinally. The source of this sequence is a woman aged 50 to 60 with COVID-19, enrolled during active disease. Material for sequencing was peripheral blood. The genes are TRBV11-2 and TRBJ1-6; D is perhaps TRBD1 (5 bases). The CDR3 protein is CASSPRDSFNSPLHF. CDR3 sequence (DNA): TGTGCCAGCAGCCCCCGGGACTCCTTTAATTCACCCCTCCACTTT.